These T cell receptor beta chains were read from a single sample in a study of Tregs in tolerant kidney transplant recipients. Method: immunoSEQ multiplex PCR; TCRdb's copy keeps in-frame clones and lacks some. Found here are some 250,000 clones, roughly 80% of them singletons; the top ten hold 0.55% to 0.65%. The sequencing input was CD4+ T cells from blood. The receptors were sampled from a human donor in good health. CDR3s include the opening cysteine and the closing phenylalanine or tryptophan. The D gene is left open where the match is weak. Expanded clones are given a class, and other clones once, few, many or no size at all.

v_gene: TRBV4-1
j_gene: TRBJ2-1
d_gene: TRBD1
abundance: NA
CDR3nt: TGCGCCAGCAGCCAATTAGAGGGGGCCCCCTCCTACAATGAGCAGTTCTTC
CDR3aa: CASSQLEGAPSYNEQFF

v_gene: TRBV7-2
j_gene: TRBJ1-5
d_gene: NA
abundance: NA
CDR3nt: TGTGCCAGCAGCTTAGGGGAACAGGCAGCCCAGCATTTT
CDR3aa: CASSLGEQAAQHF

v_gene: TRBV4-1
j_gene: TRBJ2-1
d_gene: NA
abundance: NA
CDR3nt: TGCGCCAGCAGCCCGGGTAGGGGGGCAGGGGATGAGCAGTTCTTC
CDR3aa: CASSPGRGAGDEQFF

v_gene: TRBV30
j_gene: TRBJ2-1
d_gene: NA
abundance: NA
CDR3nt: TGTGCCTGGAGTCCCTCGGGACTTGGCAATGAGCAGTTCTTC
CDR3aa: CAWSPSGLGNEQFF

v_gene: TRBV2
j_gene: TRBJ2-7
d_gene: NA
abundance: NA
CDR3nt: TGTGCCAGCAGCCCCCCCGGGGGCTCCTCCTACGAGCAGTACTTC
CDR3aa: CASSPPGGSSYEQYF

v_gene: TRBV7-9
j_gene: TRBJ1-1
d_gene: NA
abundance: NA
CDR3nt: TGTGCCAGCAGCTTACAGGGGAACACTGAAGCTTTCTTT
CDR3aa: CASSLQGNTEAFF

v_gene: TRBV6-1
j_gene: TRBJ2-1
d_gene: NA
abundance: NA
CDR3nt: TGTGCCAGCAGTGTTAGCGGCTACAATGAGCAGTTCTTC
CDR3aa: CASSVSGYNEQFF

v_gene: TRBV11-2
j_gene: TRBJ2-7
d_gene: TRBD1
abundance: NA
CDR3nt: TGTGCCAGCACCACAGCAGGGACAGGGTTCTACGAGCAGTACTTC
CDR3aa: CASTTAGTGFYEQYF

v_gene: TRBV18
j_gene: TRBJ1-1
d_gene: NA
abundance: NA
CDR3nt: TGTGCCAGCTCACCAGATGCGGGGACTGAAGCTTTCTTT
CDR3aa: CASSPDAGTEAFF

v_gene: TRBV27
j_gene: TRBJ2-6
d_gene: TRBD1
abundance: NA
CDR3nt: TGTGCCAGCAGTTCACCGGGACAGGGGGCCCCAAGCTCTGGGGCCAACGTCCTGACTTTC
CDR3aa: CASSSPGQGAPSSGANVLTF

v_gene: TRBV18
j_gene: TRBJ2-5
d_gene: NA
abundance: NA
CDR3nt: TGTGCCAGCTCACAGGGGCTAGTTGAGACCCAGTACTTC
CDR3aa: CASSQGLVETQYF

v_gene: TRBV5-8
j_gene: TRBJ1-1
d_gene: NA
abundance: few
CDR3nt: TGTGCCAGCAGCACCCCAAGGAACACTGAAGCTTTCTTT
CDR3aa: CASSTPRNTEAFF

v_gene: TRBV11-1
j_gene: TRBJ2-7
d_gene: TRBD2
abundance: NA
CDR3nt: TGTGCCAGCAGCAGACAGCGGGGGTCCTACGAGCAGTACTTC
CDR3aa: CASSRQRGSYEQYF

v_gene: TRBV11-2
j_gene: TRBJ2-3
d_gene: NA
abundance: NA
CDR3nt: TGTGCCAGCAGCGCGACTAGGGCAGATACGCAGTATTTT
CDR3aa: CASSATRADTQYF

v_gene: TRBV4-2
j_gene: TRBJ2-6
d_gene: NA
abundance: NA
CDR3nt: TGTGCCAGCAGCCAATCGGGACTTGGGGCCAACGTCCTGACTTTC
CDR3aa: CASSQSGLGANVLTF

v_gene: TRBV27
j_gene: TRBJ1-2
d_gene: NA
abundance: once
CDR3nt: TGTGCCAGCAGTTTAGTTGGCAGCAACTATGGCTACACCTTC
CDR3aa: CASSLVGSNYGYTF

v_gene: TRBV27
j_gene: TRBJ2-2
d_gene: NA
abundance: NA
CDR3nt: TGTGCCAGCAGTTTAAACCAGAGAACCACAGGGAGCAACACCGGGGAGCTGTTTTTT
CDR3aa: CASSLNQRTTGSNTGELFF

v_gene: TRBV18
j_gene: TRBJ1-2
d_gene: TRBD1
abundance: NA
CDR3nt: TGTGCCAGCTCAGGGACAGGGACGAACTATGGCTACACCTTC
CDR3aa: CASSGTGTNYGYTF

v_gene: TRBV6-6
j_gene: TRBJ1-3
d_gene: NA
abundance: NA
CDR3nt: TGTGCCAGCAGTTGGGTCAGCACGCCGGGAACCATATATTTT
CDR3aa: CASSWVSTPGTIYF

v_gene: TRBV5-1
j_gene: TRBJ2-7
d_gene: TRBD2
abundance: NA
CDR3nt: TGCGCCAGCAGCTTGGCGGAGCGGGGGTCTTACGAGCAGTACTTC
CDR3aa: CASSLAERGSYEQYF